A single sample gave rise to the 31 T cell receptor beta chains below, sequenced in a study of CD8+ T cells in alopecia areata. TCR sequencing used cDNA made by reverse transcription of extracted RNA. Sequencing was performed with immunoSEQ multiplex PCR; in TCRdb, only in-frame clones are kept and a portion is missing. The sample has over 200,000 clones, over 60% seen once. The treatment denotes: oral pan-JAK inhibitor, 5-10 mg twice daily. Sequences were derived from CD4+ T cells sorted from blood, sampled at week 4, from a patient treated with tofacitinib. The receptor set was obtained from a human donor with alopecia areata.

The chain has TRBV4-3 and TRBJ1-2, with 7 positions matching TRBD1. V lost 4 bases, J lost 2 bases, and 4 bases stayed unmatched. Germline V gene lookup returns CDR1 LGHNA and CDR2 YSLEER. The CDR3 contains 14 residues. The CDR3 nucleotides are TGCGCCAGCAGCCGGGACAGCTCGAACTATGGCTACACCTTC. Residues: CASSRDSSNYGYTF.

This sequence joins TRBV7-9 and TRBJ2-7; D gene ambiguous. Germline V CDR1 and CDR2: SEHNR, FQNEAQ (reference sequence). This CDR3 comprises 14 residues. Trimming removed 3 bases at V and 2 bases at J, with 11 bases between. CDR3 residues: CASSLDLSAYEQYF. The CDR3 DNA reads as TGTGCCAGCAGCTTGGACCTTTCAGCCTACGAGCAGTACTTC.

This clone occurred a few times. V usage is TRBV30 and J usage is TRBJ2-1, with TRBD1 identical over 10 bases. In germline, CDR1 is GTSNPN, CDR2 SVGIG (reference sequence). V lost 5 bases, J lost 6 bases, and 13 bases stayed unmatched. The CDR3 is 16 residues long. CDR3 in amino acids: CAWGTRWDRGGNEQFF. CDR3 in DNA: TGTGCCTGGGGAACCCGGTGGGACAGGGGAGGCAATGAGCAGTTCTTC.

The V call is TRBV11-2, the J call TRBJ2-7; D is uncertain. Germline V lookup: CDR1 SGHAT, CDR2 FQNNGV. This CDR3 is built from 14 residues. The V and J ends lost 5 bases and 2 bases respectively, with 13 bases between them. DNA for the CDR3: TGTGCCAGCAGCGTTCTGCCAGGCCCCTACGAGCAGTACTTC. This codes for CASSVLPGPYEQYF.

This chain links TRBV30 with TRBJ1-3, with a weak D call TRBD1 (5 bases). The V gene lost 5 bases and the J gene lost 4 bases, with 9 bases spanning the gap. CDR1 and CDR2 (germline): GTSNPN, SVGIG (reference sequence). The CDR3 covers 12 residues. In DNA, the CDR3 is TGTGCCTGGCAGGGACTAGGAAACACCATATATTTT. It yields the protein CAWQGLGNTIYF. The full variable domain, its missing parts supplied by reference TRBV30 and TRBJ1-3, is SQTIHQWPATLVQPVGSPLSLECTVEGTSNPNLYWYRQAAGRGLQLLFYSVGIGQISSEVPQNLSASRPQDRQFILSSKKLLLSDSGFYLCAWQGLGNTIYFGEGSWLTVV.

V is TRBV6-5 and J is TRBJ1-2; D remains unclear. Germline V gene lookup returns CDR1 MNHEY and CDR2 SVGAGI. The germline V and J ends were trimmed by 5 bases and 8 bases, with 18 bases remaining between them. This CDR3 contains 14 residues. The CDR3 protein is CASSPDLRGLGYTF. CDR3 nucleotides: TGTGCCAGCAGTCCCGATCTACGAGGGCTCGGCTACACCTTC.

This chain connects TRBV5-6 to TRBJ2-1; TRBD2 aligns across 7 bases. CDR3 length equals 13 residues. Germline values: CDR1 SGHDT, CDR2 YYEEEE. V was pared by 2 bases and J by 9 bases, with 5 bases of the junction left unmatched. CDR3 nucleotides: TGTGCCAGCAGCTTCTCCGGGACTATTGAGCAGTTCTTC. Amino acid sequence: CASSFSGTIEQFF.

The chain links TRBV30 to TRBJ1-4; D gene unclear. The CDR3 runs 12 residues. V lost 0 bases and J lost 13, with 12 bases in between. Germline values: CDR1 GTSNPN, CDR2 SVGIG (reference sequence). Here the CDR3 reads CAWSVPGGALFF. The CDR3 nucleotides read TGTGCCTGGAGTGTACCGGGAGGCGCACTGTTTTTT.

The chain joins TRBV4-3 to TRBJ2-1; D not certain. Germline CDR1 and CDR2: LGHNA and YSLEER. CDR3 length equals 15 residues. Trimming stripped 0 bases from V and 0 bases from J, with 6 bases between. The DNA for the CDR3 is TGCGCCAGCAGCCAAGATTCCTACTCCTACAATGAGCAGTTCTTC. It yields the protein CASSQDSYSYNEQFF.

This clone appeared a few times. This same CDR3 is encoded by further DNA sequences in the sample. This CDR3 is CSVELGGGTDTQYF. The CDR3 region has the DNA TGCAGCGTTGAGTTGGGCGGGGGCACAGATACGCAGTATTTT. The rearrangement uses TRBV29-1 and TRBJ2-3; possibly TRBD2 for D (6 bases). The germline V gene encodes CDR1 SQVTM and CDR2 ANQGSEA. This CDR3 contains 14 residues. The V and J ends lost 3 bases and 1 base respectively, with 11 bases between them.

The sample holds a few counts of this clone. The gene calls are TRBV4-1 and TRBJ2-3, with TRBD2 matching 9 bases. There are 14 residues in the CDR3. The V segment lost 4 bases and the J segment 6 bases; nucleotides outside the gene matches: 5. Germline CDR1 reads MGHRA; CDR2 reads YSYEKL. CDR3 loop: CASSLSGGVDTQYF. Written as DNA, the CDR3 is TGCGCCAGCAGCCTTAGCGGGGGTGTGGATACGCAGTATTTT.

J is TRBJ1-2 and V is TRBV15; perhaps TRBD1 as D (5 bases). The ends were cut back, 5 bases at V and 7 bases at J, with 17 bases in the middle. The CDR3 extends over 14 amino acids. CDR1 is LNHNV and CDR2 is YYDKDF in the germline V gene (reference sequence). The CDR3, as DNA: TGTGCCACCAGCGGCCCCATGGGGGTGAGTGGCTACACCTTC. This translates into CATSGPMGVSGYTF. Together with reference TRBV15 and TRBJ1-2, the CDR3 gives the full variable domain: DAMVIQNPRYQVTQFGKPVTLSCSQTLNHNVMYWYQQKSSQAPKLLFHYYDKDFNNEADTPDNFQSRRPNTSFCFLDIRSPGLGDTAMYLCATSGPMGVSGYTFGSGTRLTVV.

The V and J genes are TRBV30 and TRBJ2-3, with D tentatively TRBD2 (6 bases). V shed 8 bases and J shed 3 bases, with 21 bases lying between them. Germline loops: CDR1 GTSNPN, CDR2 SVGIG (reference sequence). The CDR3 loop spans 15 amino acids. The CDR3 DNA follows: TGTGCCACTTCGCCCTCTCTGAGCGGGACAGATACGCAGTATTTT. It encodes CATSPSLSGTDTQYF.

The chain combines TRBV30 with TRBJ1-5; unclear D gene. V was shortened by 0 bases and J by 3 bases, with 9 bases between the two germline ends. CDR1 and CDR2 from the germline V gene are GTSNPN and SVGIG (reference sequence). The CDR3 has 14 residues. The CDR3 spells CAWSVRHLNQPQHF. For the CDR3, the DNA is TGTGCCTGGAGTGTAAGGCACCTCAATCAGCCCCAGCATTTT.

Turning to this clone: This sequence may be a read error, since a much larger clone differs from it by one base. Other DNA sequences in the same sample also yield this CDR3. V is TRBV5-4 and J is TRBJ1-1; D unclear. The CDR3 is 11 amino acids. V lost 1 base and J 2 bases, leaving 0 bases between the germline ends. Germline assignment: CDR1 SGHNT and CDR2 YYREEE (reference sequence). The CDR3 region has the DNA TGTGCCAGCAGCTTGAACACTGAAGCTTTCTTT. This sequence encodes CASSLNTEAFF.

About this clone itself: This sample also contains other DNA sequences that code for the same CDR3. The chain employs TRBV5-1 and TRBJ2-5; perhaps TRBD1 as D (6 bases). The ends were cut back, 1 base at V and 3 bases at J, with 10 bases in the middle. This CDR3 region has 14 residues. Germline V gives CDR1 SGHRS, CDR2 YFSETQ. CDR3 in amino acids: CASSLIPGEETQYF. The CDR3 DNA is TGCGCCAGCAGCTTGATACCAGGGGAAGAGACCCAGTACTTC.

With regard to this clone: The sample holds other DNA sequences that translate to the same CDR3. The genes are TRBV7-2 and TRBJ2-3; D uncertain. Trimming shortened V by 5 bases and J by 1 base, and 4 bases separated the two germline ends. Germline loops: CDR1 SGHTA, CDR2 FQGNSA. The CDR3 is 12 residues long. In DNA, the CDR3 is TGTGCCAGCAGCCCCCGCACAGATACGCAGTATTTT. Translation: CASSPRTDTQYF.

In its sample, this clone was seen a few times. V usage is TRBV29-1 and J usage is TRBJ2-1; the match to TRBD2 covers 9 bases. The CDR3 covers 13 residues. The germline V gene has CDR1 SQVTM and CDR2 ANQGSEA. CDR3 bases: TGCATTGCGGGGGGGCCTGCCTACAATGAGCAGTTCTTC. Protein sequence: CIAGGPAYNEQFF.

The J gene is TRBJ2-7, the V gene TRBV7-2; 14 bases match TRBD2. In germline, CDR1 is SGHTA, CDR2 FQGNSA. This CDR3 region has 17 residues. J lost 3 bases, V lost 4 bases, and 8 bases had no gene match. CDR3 in DNA: TGTGCCAGCAGCTCCCGGACTAGCGGGGGGCAGCTCTACGAGCAGTACTTC. Amino acid sequence: CASSSRTSGGQLYEQYF.

The chain carries TRBV27 and TRBJ2-7, with a weak D call TRBD1 (6 bases). CDR1 is MNHEY, CDR2 SMNVEV, per germline (reference sequence). V dropped 10 bases and J dropped 3 bases, with 22 bases sitting between them. The CDR3 contains 15 residues. The chain's CDR3 is CATREGRGRSYEQYF. The CDR3 coding sequence is TGTGCCACCCGGGAAGGCAGGGGCCGCAGCTACGAGCAGTACTTC.

This clone was observed a few times. This chain links TRBV9 with TRBJ2-1; D is possibly TRBD2 (5 bases). V lost 1 base to trimming and J lost 9 bases, with 17 bases between them. Germline V gene sequence: CDR1 SGDLS, CDR2 YYNGEE. The CDR3 totals 15 residues. The CDR3 nucleotides are TGTGCCAGCAGCGTAAAGCGGCCCCCGTCGGGTGAGCAGTTCTTC. Amino acid sequence: CASSVKRPPSGEQFF.

The chain has TRBV15 and TRBJ1-4, with 7 bases aligning to TRBD1. The germline gives CDR1 LNHNV, CDR2 YYDKDF (reference sequence). Germline trimming cut 8 bases from V and 8 bases from J; bases unmatched to any gene: 11. The length of the CDR3 is 14 residues. CDR3 bases: TGTGCCACCGGGATAGACAGGGTGGGAGAAAAACTGTTTTTT. It encodes CATGIDRVGEKLFF.

This sequence joins TRBV27 and TRBJ1-2; weak D call: TRBD1 (5 bases). Germline lookup yields CDR1 MNHEY and CDR2 SMNVEV (reference sequence). This CDR3 region has 15 residues. Trimming removed 1 base from V and 4 bases from J, with 13 bases in between. DNA of the CDR3: TGTGCCAGCAGTTTATTGGGCCAGGGTAGCTATGGCTACACCTTC. It is translated as CASSLLGQGSYGYTF.

The rearrangement links TRBV29-1 to TRBJ2-5; D ambiguous. CDR1 SQVTM and CDR2 ANQGSEA come from the germline V gene. V was pared by 2 bases and J by 7 bases, with 14 bases between. CDR3 length: 13 residues. The CDR3 sequence is CSVEKQATGTQYF. For the CDR3, the DNA is TGCAGCGTTGAAAAGCAGGCTACGGGGACCCAGTACTTC.

The V gene is TRBV30, the J gene TRBJ1-5, with 7 nucleotides matching TRBD1. The CDR3 consists of 15 residues. Germline V gene sequence: CDR1 GTSNPN, CDR2 SVGIG (reference sequence). V shed 4 bases and J 2 bases; nucleotides not matched to a gene: 8. CDR3 sequence reads: CAWTISGGGNQPQHF. The CDR3 DNA reads TGTGCCTGGACTATATCAGGGGGAGGCAATCAGCCCCAGCATTTT.

The V call is TRBV5-4, the J call TRBJ2-5, with 10 nucleotides matching TRBD2. Germline lookup yields CDR1 SGHNT and CDR2 YYREEE (reference sequence). J was trimmed by 5 bases and V by 0 bases; bases with no gene match: 10. CDR3 length: 17 amino acids. CDR3 residues: CASSLGARLAGVETQYF. The CDR3 DNA reads TGTGCCAGCAGCTTGGGGGCCCGGCTAGCGGGGGTTGAGACCCAGTACTTC.

This clone was observed a few times. The V gene is TRBV29-1, the J gene TRBJ2-1, with D unclear. Germline V gene sequence: CDR1 SQVTM, CDR2 ANQGSEA. This CDR3 has 12 amino acids. Deletions cut 3 bases from V and 15 bases from J, with 18 bases between. Written as DNA, the CDR3 is TGCAGCGTTGAGGATGTTACGGTTCAGAGGTTCTTC. Translated: CSVEDVTVQRFF.

This clone was picked up a small number of times. This rearrangement joins TRBV18 to TRBJ2-5; a possible D gene is TRBD2 (6 bases). The CDR3 is 15 amino acids. Germline V CDR1 and CDR2: KGHSH, LQKENI. Trimming stripped 5 bases from V and 2 bases from J, with 15 bases between. As DNA, the CDR3 is TGTGCCAGCTCAGTAAGACACGGGACTCAAGAGACCCAGTACTTC. Translation: CASSVRHGTQETQYF.

V usage is TRBV5-4 and J usage is TRBJ2-5; D is unresolved. Germline CDR1 reads SGHNT; CDR2 reads YYREEE (reference sequence). The CDR3 is 16 amino acids. Trimming left V 3 bases short and J 5 bases short, with 20 bases between. The CDR3 region is CASSYIKGTPAETQYF. CDR3 DNA sequence: TGTGCCAGCAGCTACATAAAGGGAACTCCAGCGGAGACCCAGTACTTC.

This clone came up a few times. This chain joins TRBV29-1 and TRBJ1-2, with no clear D. This CDR3 comprises 12 residues. Germline-derived CDR1 and CDR2 are SQVTM and ANQGSEA. V dropped 1 base and J dropped 6 bases, with 9 bases sitting between them. CDR3 sequence: CSVEAQLDGYTF. The CDR3 nucleotides read TGCAGCGTTGAAGCACAGCTCGATGGCTACACCTTC.

The chain joins TRBV27 to TRBJ2-3, with D maybe TRBD2 (6 bases). V lost 6 bases, J lost 3 bases, and 13 bases lay in between. Germline assignment: CDR1 MNHEY and CDR2 SMNVEV (reference sequence). The CDR3 runs 14 residues. CDR3 DNA: TGTGCCAGCAGCTATGGGACTCGAACAGATACGCAGTATTTT. Its translation is CASSYGTRTDTQYF.